Sequencing of this T cell receptor (beta chain) was carried out in a study of cytotoxic CD8 clonotypes in ibrutinib-treated CLL. Study-level results: Clonality, elevated at ibrutinib response, dropped back toward baseline at progression. Clonality correlated strongly with circulating CD8+ T cells and exceeded age-matched healthy donors at baseline.

TCRdb keeps only in-frame clones here, not all; method: immunoSEQ multiplex PCR. Altogether under 300,000 clones are present, roughly three quarters being singletons, with the ten largest covering 5.6%. This clone was counted once. The antigen remains unidentified. Trimming cost V 4 bases and J 0 bases, with 9 bases left between them. The CDR3 is made up of 14 amino acids. In germline, CDR1 is MGHRA, CDR2 YSYEKL. As input for TCR beta libraries, around 2.1 micrograms of genomic DNA came from cryopreserved PBMCs. The chain joins TRBV4-1 to TRBJ1-1, with no clear D. The starting material was PBMCs, obtained at disease progression, from a patient treated with ibrutinib. The TCR comes from a human donor with chronic lymphocytic leukemia. CDR3 in DNA: TGCGCCAGCAGCCTTGGCAGCATGAACACTGAAGCTTTCTTT. Translation: CASSLGSMNTEAFF.